The sequence of this T cell receptor (beta chain) was determined in a study of control samples from healthy donors and cancer patients. This clone was detected once. Only in-frame clones appear in the TCRdb table, and some are missing; sequencing was by immunoSEQ multiplex PCR. The top ten hold 5.5% to 7.5% of the sample, which has fewer than 85,000 clones, about 89% seen once. Germline V lookup: CDR1 MNHEY, CDR2 SMNVEV (reference sequence). The CDR3 length is 16 residues. Trimming removed 5 bases from V and 2 bases from J; junction bases left unmatched: 10. Sequences were obtained from blood. The chain employs TRBV27 and TRBJ2-7; TRBD1 agrees at 9 bases. This receptor was obtained from a man aged 50-59 years in good health. In DNA, the CDR3 is TGTGCCAGCAGTGGACAGGACAGGGGTCCACCCTACGAGCAGTACTTC. Translation gives CASSGQDRGPPYEQYF.